This is a list of T cell receptor beta chains from one sample in a study of T cells in tuberculosis. Assay used: immunoSEQ multiplex PCR; TCRdb lists only in-frame clones, some missing. The sample shows 50,000 to 65,000 clones, approximately 91% of them seen only once. Sequenced material: CD1b-GMM tetramer-negative cells sorted from PBMCs. The receptors shown here come from an adult woman with latent tuberculosis. Each CDR3 is given with its conserved first and last residue. The D gene is left open where the match is weak.

J gene	V gene	CDR3 length	D gene	CDR3 protein	CDR3 DNA
TRBJ2-4	TRBV21-1	11	.	CASNPGGGPNF	TGTGCCAGCAACCCCGGGGGGGGGCCGAACTTC
TRBJ2-4	TRBV11-3	19	TRBD2	CASSKGLAGHPFQGNIQYF	TGTGCCAGCAGCAAGGGACTAGCGGGACACCCCTTCCAGGGGAACATTCAGTACTTC
TRBJ1-1	TRBV6-5	15	.	CASSSPAGVDTEAFF	TGTGCCAGCAGCTCCCCCGCGGGAGTCGACACTGAAGCTTTCTTT
TRBJ1-2	TRBV18	12	.	CASSPREDGYTF	TGTGCCAGCTCACCACGAGAAGATGGCTACACCTTC
TRBJ2-7	TRBV7-8	14	.	CASSLGGGSYEQYF	TGTGCCAGCAGCTTAGGAGGGGGTTCCTACGAGCAGTACTTC
TRBJ1-5	TRBV6-1	14	.	CASRRGRQNQPQHF	TGTGCCAGCAGGCGGGGACGGCAAAATCAGCCCCAGCATTTT
TRBJ2-1	TRBV7-2	16	.	CASSLGGPNSYNEQFF	TGTGCCAGCAGCTTGGGGGGTCCGAACTCCTACAATGAGCAGTTCTTC
TRBJ2-7	TRBV6-5	13	.	CASTGEVGYEQYF	TGTGCCAGCACGGGGGAGGTGGGCTACGAGCAGTACTTC
TRBJ1-1	TRBV19	13	.	CASSITAGAEAFF	TGTGCCAGTAGTATTACTGCGGGGGCTGAAGCTTTCTTT
TRBJ2-3	TRBV6-4	14	.	CASSEQESTDTQYF	TGTGCCAGCAGTGAGCAGGAAAGCACAGATACGCAGTATTTT
TRBJ1-2	TRBV5-6	13	.	CASSLWGDYGYTF	TGTGCCAGCAGCTTATGGGGGGACTATGGCTACACCTTC
TRBJ1-5	TRBV7-8	15	.	CASSDYGRGNQPQHF	TGTGCCAGCAGCGATTACGGGAGAGGCAATCAGCCCCAGCATTTT
TRBJ1-5	TRBV4-3	15	.	CASSQEWELNQPQHF	TGCGCCAGCAGCCAAGAATGGGAGCTTAATCAGCCCCAGCATTTT
TRBJ1-4	TRBV28	13	.	CASSAGGYEKLFF	TGTGCCAGCAGTGCTGGCGGTTATGAAAAACTGTTTTTT